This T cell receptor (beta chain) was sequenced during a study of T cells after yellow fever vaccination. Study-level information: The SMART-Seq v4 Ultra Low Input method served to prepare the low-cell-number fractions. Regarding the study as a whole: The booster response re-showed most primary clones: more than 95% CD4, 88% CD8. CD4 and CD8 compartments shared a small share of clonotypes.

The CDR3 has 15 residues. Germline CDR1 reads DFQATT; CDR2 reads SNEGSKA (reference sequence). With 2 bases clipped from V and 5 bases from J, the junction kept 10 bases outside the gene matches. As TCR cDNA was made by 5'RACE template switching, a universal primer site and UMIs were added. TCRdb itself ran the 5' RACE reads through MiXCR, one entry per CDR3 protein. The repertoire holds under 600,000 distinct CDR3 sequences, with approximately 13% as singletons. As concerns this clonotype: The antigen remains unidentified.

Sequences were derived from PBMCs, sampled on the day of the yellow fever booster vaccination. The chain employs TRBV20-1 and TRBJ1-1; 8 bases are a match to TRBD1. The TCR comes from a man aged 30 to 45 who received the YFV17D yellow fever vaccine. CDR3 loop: CSARYRGFGDTEAFF. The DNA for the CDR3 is TGCAGTGCTAGATACAGGGGGTTTGGAGATACTGAAGCTTTCTTT.